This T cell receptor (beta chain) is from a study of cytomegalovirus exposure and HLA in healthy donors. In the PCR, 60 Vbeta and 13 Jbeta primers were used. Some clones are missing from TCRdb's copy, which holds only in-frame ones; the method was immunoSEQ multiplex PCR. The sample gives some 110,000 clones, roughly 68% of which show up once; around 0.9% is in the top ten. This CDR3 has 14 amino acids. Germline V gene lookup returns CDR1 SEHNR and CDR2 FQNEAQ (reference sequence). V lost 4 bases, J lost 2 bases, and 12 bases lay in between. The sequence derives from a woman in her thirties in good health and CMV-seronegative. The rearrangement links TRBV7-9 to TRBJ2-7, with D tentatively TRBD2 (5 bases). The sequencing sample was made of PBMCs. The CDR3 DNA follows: TGTGCCAGCAGCTCTGTCGGGGAAACCTACGAGCAGTACTTC. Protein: CASSSVGETYEQYF. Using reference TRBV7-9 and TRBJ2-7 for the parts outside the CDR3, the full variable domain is DTGVSQNPRHKITKRGQNVTFRCDPISEHNRLYWYRQTLGQGPEFLTYFQNEAQLEKSRLLSDRFSAERPKGSFSTLEIQRTEQGDSAMYLCASSSVGETYEQYFGPGTRLTVT.